This T cell receptor beta chain comes out of a study of blood T cell repertoires in COVID-19. About the research overall: T cells, B-cell-depleted T cells, or PBMCs provided the cDNA or gDNA that served as material.

Germline assignment: CDR1 LGHNA and CDR2 YNFKEQ. V dropped 4 bases and J dropped 2 bases, with 15 bases sitting between them. This CDR3 has 15 amino acids. TCRdb keeps only in-frame clones here, not all; method: immunoSEQ multiplex PCR. This table holds around 310,000 clones, around nine tenths found once. Individuals aged roughly 18 to 95 years were recruited from 24 US areas. Recovery among Cohort 3 donors was established by two negative PCRs, clearance, or symptom resolution. V usage is TRBV4-2 and J usage is TRBJ2-7; D gene unclear. Input material: PBMCs or T cells enriched from blood (not recorded which). This receptor was taken from a woman in her thirties who had recovered from COVID-19. Here the CDR3 reads CASSRKSDSTYEQYF. The CDR3 DNA reads as TGTGCCAGCAGCCGGAAAAGCGATTCCACCTACGAGCAGTACTTC.